This TCR beta chain emerged from a study of cytomegalovirus exposure and HLA in healthy donors. Study context: Among the 350 to 500 donors who were genotyped, approximately 84% fell in the genetic ancestry cluster that is associated with self-reported Caucasian donors. Study-level findings and limits: In vitro checks showed that a few CMV-associated chains really do target CMV antigens.

A word on this clone: What it binds is not known.

Primers included in the PCR were 60 Vbeta and 13 Jbeta primers. The protocol was immunoSEQ multiplex PCR, while the TCRdb copy is restricted to in-frame clones and leaves out a portion. This sample has about 160,000 clones, with roughly four fifths found just once. This CDR3 is built from 19 residues. The sequencing sample was made of PBMCs. This TCR came from a man aged 50 or older in good health and CMV-seropositive. This chain links TRBV21-1 with TRBJ2-6; no DNA check was done on the table's D call, TRBD1. TRBV21-1 is recorded as a pseudogene. This CDR3 is CASSFRDRASFSGANVLTF. As DNA, the CDR3 is TGTGCCAGCAGCTTCCGGGACAGGGCCTCTTTCTCTGGGGCCAACGTCCTGACTTTC.